This TCR beta chain was captured in a study of blood T cells in healthy people across ages. The study, taken as a whole, reports: When set beside aged donors, long-lived donors presented more naive CD4+ cells and higher diversity.

The germline V gene has CDR1 MNHNS and CDR2 SASEGT. Losses at the gene ends were 0 bases for V and 2 bases for J; bases not matched to a gene: 4. This CDR3 is 15 amino acids long. This clonotype showed up many times. Its antigen is unknown. The second PCR ran roughly 6 to 11 cycles with a sample-barcoded 5' primer and J-beta primers. In TCRdb, the 5' RACE reads were re-called with MiXCR into one record per CDR3 protein. This repertoire shows about 930,000 distinct CDR3 sequences, roughly 28% found once; its top ten account for about a tenth. These data were also filed under a second study, of T cells of mothers and their children. Per that paper: The study obtained over 8 million TCR beta CDR3 reads per mother and about 3 million per child. Relative to unrelated pairs, biologically related mother-child dyads exhibited marginally greater, non-significant overlap.

The sequence came from a woman in her thirties or forties in good health. This rearrangement joins TRBV6-1 to TRBJ2-7; 7 bases map to TRBD2. Source material: blood. This CDR3 reads CASSEALAAAYEQYF. CDR3 coding DNA: TGTGCCAGCAGTGAAGCGCTAGCGGCAGCCTACGAGCAGTACTTC.